The 21 T cell receptor beta chains listed next were all sequenced from one sample in a study of CD4+ T cells in melanoma. Data came from immunoSEQ multiplex PCR; TCRdb stores just in-frame clones and leaves some out. The sample consists of roughly 11,000 clones, just over 65% of them appearing once. The sample was cells from a culture (not recorded whether cultured in vitro). These TCRs come from a human donor with melanoma.

The J gene is TRBJ2-1, the V gene TRBV6-5, with D unresolved. Trimming took 7 bases from V and 10 from J, leaving 14 bases between them. Germline V gene lookup returns CDR1 MNHEY and CDR2 SVGAGI. This CDR3 has 12 amino acids. CDR3 protein: CASTFSTREQFF. CDR3 DNA sequence: TGTGCCAGCACCTTCAGCACGAGGGAGCAGTTCTTC.

This clone was picked up a small number of times. This chain joins TRBV27 and TRBJ1-4; 7 nucleotides match TRBD1. The CDR3 sequence is 13 residues long. The V gene's germline CDR1 is MNHEY and CDR2 SMNVEV (reference sequence). The ends lost 8 bases at V and 7 bases at J; junction bases unmatched: 7. In DNA, the CDR3 is TGTGCCAGCCAACGACAGGGTGGTGAAAAACTGTTTTTT. Protein: CASQRQGGEKLFF.

By its share, this clone is medium-sized. V and J are TRBV6-5 and TRBJ2-1, with 11 bases lining up with TRBD2. The germline V gene encodes CDR1 MNHEY and CDR2 SVGAGI. This CDR3 is built from 14 residues. V was clipped by 5 bases and J by 5 bases; unmatched bases: 2. The CDR3 here is CASSRLAGNNEQFF. The CDR3 DNA reads as TGTGCCAGCAGTAGACTAGCGGGGAACAATGAGCAGTTCTTC.

The rearrangement uses TRBV7-6 and TRBJ1-6; no firm D call. This CDR3 region has 12 residues. The V gene lost 5 bases and the J gene lost 13 bases, with 12 bases spanning the gap. Germline V CDR1 and CDR2: SGHVS, FNYEAQ. CDR3 nucleotides: TGTGCCAGCAGCGAAGTAGGGTTGCCCCTCCACTTT. Translating gives CASSEVGLPLHF.

The V and J genes are TRBV11-2 and TRBJ2-1; D is uncertain. Between the trimmed V and J ends, which lost 1 base and 7 bases, there was a span of 8 bases. CDR1 SGHAT and CDR2 FQNNGV come from the germline V gene. The CDR3 sequence is 13 residues long. Here the CDR3 DNA reads TGTGCCAGCAGCTTAGGCCTAGTAAATGAGCAGTTCTTC. This sequence encodes CASSLGLVNEQFF.

V and J are TRBV7-1 and TRBJ1-2; D gene unclear. TRBV7-1 is placed among ORFs of uncertain function. Between the trimmed V and J ends, which lost 4 bases and 0 bases, there was a span of 6 bases. This CDR3 comprises 13 residues. CDR3 nucleotides: TGTGCCAGCAGCTTTTTGGCTAACTATGGCTACACCTTC. The encoded protein is CASSFLANYGYTF.

V and J are TRBV14 and TRBJ1-2; 7 bases fit TRBD1. The CDR3 is made up of 13 amino acids. Germline trimming cut 1 base from V and 8 bases from J; bases unmatched to any gene: 4. Germline CDR1 reads SGHDN; CDR2 reads FVKESK. The CDR3 loop reads CASSQGRGYGYTF. CDR3 sequence (DNA): TGTGCCAGCAGCCAAGGCAGGGGGTACGGCTACACCTTC.

CDR3 sequence: CASSLSGVYPDTQYF. CDR3 DNA sequence: TGCGCCAGCAGCTTGAGTGGGGTTTACCCGGATACGCAGTATTTT. The V and J genes are TRBV5-1 and TRBJ2-3; D gene ambiguous. The V gene's germline CDR1 is SGHRS and CDR2 YFSETQ. The V gene lost 1 base and the J gene lost 6 bases, with 15 bases spanning the gap. The CDR3 runs 15 residues.

A few counts support this clone. The V and J genes are TRBV7-6 and TRBJ1-2; possible D gene TRBD1, 5 bases. The ends were cut back, 5 bases at V and 5 bases at J, with 15 bases in the middle. The CDR3 has 14 amino acids. The germline gives CDR1 SGHVS, CDR2 FNYEAQ. The CDR3 bases are TGTGCCAGCAGCCCAGTGCAGGGCCCATATGGCTACACCTTC. It specifies CASSPVQGPYGYTF.

This clone was detected only once. V gene TRBV5-1 combines with J gene TRBJ2-5; D might be TRBD2 (6 bases). CDR1 is SGHRS, CDR2 YFSETQ, per germline. This CDR3 is 14 amino acids long. Between the trimmed V and J ends, which lost 2 bases and 2 bases, there was a span of 10 bases. CDR3 sequence: CASSFSGLQETQYF. DNA of the CDR3: TGCGCCAGCAGCTTCAGCGGACTACAAGAGACCCAGTACTTC.

The chain uses TRBV9 and TRBJ2-2, with 10 bases fitting TRBD1. With 1 base clipped from V and 2 bases from J, the junction kept 14 bases outside the gene matches. The length of the CDR3 is 20 residues. Germline loops: CDR1 SGDLS, CDR2 YYNGEE. CDR3 nucleotides: TGTGCCAGCAGCGTACGCCGGGACAGGGGCCCCCGGACAAACACCGGGGAGCTGTTTTTT. Translation: CASSVRRDRGPRTNTGELFF.

The rearrangement links TRBV6-1 to TRBJ2-5; D could derive from TRBD1 or TRBD2 (5 bases each). The CDR3 contains 15 residues. Looked up from germline, CDR1 is MNHNS and CDR2 is SASEGT. The germline V and J ends were trimmed by 3 bases and 5 bases, with 16 bases remaining between them. The CDR3 DNA is TGTGCCAGCAGTGAGTGGGGGTCTTTTACGGAGACCCAGTACTTC. It translates to CASSEWGSFTETQYF.

The chain recombines TRBV14 with TRBJ2-7; D ambiguous. V was cut by 3 bases and J by 2 bases, with 11 bases left in between. The CDR3 is made up of 14 amino acids. Germline lookup yields CDR1 SGHDN and CDR2 FVKESK. Here the CDR3 DNA reads TGTGCCAGCAGCCACGCCGTAACGACCTACGAGCAGTACTTC. Translating gives CASSHAVTTYEQYF.

This clone was detected a few times. V gene TRBV9 combines with J gene TRBJ2-2; D is undetermined. Germline-derived CDR1 and CDR2 are SGDLS and YYNGEE. The V and J ends lost 0 bases and 5 bases respectively, with 11 bases between them. This CDR3 contains 15 residues. The CDR3 DNA follows: TGTGCCAGCAGCGTAGGTGGGCCTGGTACCGGGGAGCTGTTTTTT. Translated: CASSVGGPGTGELFF.

Points on this clone: The junction does not match germline at one end; this may be a read error. In nucleotides, the CDR3 is TGTGCCAGCACTTCCGGGATATATGAAAAACTGTTTTTT. This codes for CASTSGIYEKLFF. The chain carries TRBV5-1 and TRBJ1-4, with D unresolved. The CDR3 sequence is 13 residues long. Germline loops: CDR1 SGHRS, CDR2 YFSETQ.

The V and J genes are TRBV25-1 and TRBJ1-2, with 8 bases aligning to TRBD1. The CDR3 covers 16 residues. V gave up 4 bases and J gave up 1 base; unmatched junction bases: 8. Per germline, CDR1 MGHDK and CDR2 SYGVNS. DNA for the CDR3: TGTGCCAGCAGTGGTAGCTGGACAGGGCTTAACTATGGCTACACCTTC. It encodes CASSGSWTGLNYGYTF.

The J gene is TRBJ1-1, the V gene TRBV6-6; unclear D gene. The CDR3 totals 13 residues. The ends were cut back, 7 bases at V and 11 bases at J, with 20 bases in the middle. CDR1 and CDR2 from the germline V gene are MNHNY and SVGAGI (reference sequence). The CDR3 region is CASIEAWPPTAFF. The CDR3 region has the DNA TGTGCCAGCATCGAAGCTTGGCCGCCGACGGCTTTCTTT.

The chain joins TRBV5-5 to TRBJ1-3; D not resolved. The CDR3 runs to 16 residues. From germline, CDR1 is SGHKS and CDR2 YYEKEE (reference sequence). Trimming removed 0 bases at V and 2 bases at J, with 12 bases between. The CDR3 DNA reads as TGTGCCAGCAGCTTGGATTGGGGTTCGACTGGAAACACCATATATTTT. This codes for CASSLDWGSTGNTIYF.

This clone was counted only a few times. CDR3 bases: TGTGCCAGCAGCTTAGGGGATTACGCCCCCCGGCAGTTCTTC. Its translation is CASSLGDYAPRQFF. This chain connects TRBV7-9 to TRBJ2-1; no reliable D call. Trimming shortened V by 1 base and J by 12 bases, and 16 bases separated the two germline ends. From germline, CDR1 is SEHNR and CDR2 FQNEAQ (reference sequence). The CDR3 contains 14 residues.

Judged by abundance, this clone is medium-sized (0.01 to 0.1%). This chain uses TRBV27 with TRBJ1-6; D unclear. Trimming pared 10 bases from V and 7 bases from J, leaving 20 bases between. The germline V gene has CDR1 MNHEY and CDR2 SMNVEV (reference sequence). The CDR3 extends over 15 amino acids. CDR3 DNA: TGTGCCATCGACCGCCACTGGGGTATGAATTCACCCCTCCACTTT. Amino acids: CAIDRHWGMNSPLHF.

J is TRBJ2-3 and V is TRBV5-1; D is undetermined. Germline CDR1 SGHRS, CDR2 YFSETQ. CDR3 length: 15 residues. Trimming cost V 3 bases and J 4 bases, with 15 bases left between them. This chain's CDR3 is CASSSYTYQADTQYF. CDR3 nucleotides: TGCGCCAGCAGCTCATACACTTATCAGGCAGATACGCAGTATTTT.